Shown below are 24 T cell receptor beta chains from a single sample sequenced in a study of cytomegalovirus exposure and HLA in healthy donors. 13 Jbeta primers and 60 Vbeta primers were used for the PCR. Sequencing was performed with immunoSEQ multiplex PCR; in TCRdb, only in-frame clones are kept and a portion is missing. The sample shows 140,000 to 150,000 clones, 75% to 85% of them seen only once. The sample was PBMCs. Source of these receptors: a man in his forties in good health and CMV-seronegative.

Turning to this clone: The same CDR3 can be traced to other DNA sequences in this sample. This sequence joins TRBV25-1 and TRBJ2-7; perhaps TRBD1 as D (6 bases). The CDR3 consists of 12 residues. Germline V CDR1 and CDR2: MGHDK, SYGVNS. V lost 2 bases to trimming and J lost 4 bases, with 6 bases between them. The CDR3 DNA reads TGTGCCAGCAGTGAACAGGGGTACGAGCAGTACTTC. Translation: CASSEQGYEQYF.

CDR3 region: CASSPRRDNEQFF. The CDR3 nucleotides are TGTGCCAGCTCACCGCGCCGGGACAATGAGCAGTTCTTC. The rearrangement uses TRBV18 and TRBJ2-1, with no clear D. Trimming stripped 3 bases from V and 5 bases from J, with 8 bases between. CDR1 is KGHSH and CDR2 is LQKENI in the germline V gene. This CDR3 has 13 amino acids.

J is TRBJ2-2 and V is TRBV7-9; 14 bases match TRBD2. The CDR3 length is 17 residues. Germline trimming cut 2 bases from V and 5 bases from J; bases unmatched to any gene: 4. The germline gives CDR1 SEHNR, CDR2 FQNEAQ (reference sequence). The CDR3 nucleotides read TGTGCCAGCAGCTTACCGACTAGCGGGGGGGCAACCGGGGAGCTGTTTTTT. Translated, it gives CASSLPTSGGATGELFF.

The V gene is TRBV9, the J gene TRBJ1-6; 12 bases fit TRBD1. J gave up 14 bases and V 3 bases, and 9 bases lay outside the gene matches. The length of the CDR3 is 15 residues. The germline V gene has CDR1 SGDLS and CDR2 YYNGEE. The CDR3 nucleotides are TGTGCCAGCAGCGGGGACAGGGGGCAGGGAGGCGCCCTCCACTTT. This translates into CASSGDRGQGGALHF. Filled out from reference TRBV9 and TRBJ1-6, the complete variable domain reads DSGVTQTPKHLITATGQRVTLRCSPRSGDLSVYWYQQSLDQGLQFLIQYYNGEERAKGNILERFSAQQFPDLHSELNLSSLELGDSALYFCASSGDRGQGGALHFGNGTRLTVT.

The rearrangement uses TRBV6-5 and TRBJ2-7, with D possibly matching TRBD2 (7 bases). The ends were cut back, 7 bases at V and 3 bases at J, with 19 bases in the middle. This CDR3 comprises 15 residues. Germline V lookup: CDR1 MNHEY, CDR2 SVGAGI. Here the CDR3 reads CASTPPGGQGYEQYF. DNA for the CDR3: TGTGCCAGCACCCCCCCCGGGGGGCAGGGCTACGAGCAGTACTTC.

The chain uses TRBV14 and TRBJ1-2, with 7 bases that match TRBD1. Trimming removed 7 bases from V and 7 bases from J; junction bases left unmatched: 9. From germline, CDR1 is SGHDN and CDR2 FVKESK. The CDR3 sequence is 13 residues long. The CDR3: CASNPTGYGGYTF. The CDR3 nucleotides read TGTGCCAGCAACCCGACAGGGTACGGTGGCTACACCTTC.

This clone was detected only once. The chain carries TRBV27 and TRBJ2-3, with 7 bases matching TRBD1. The germline V gene encodes CDR1 MNHEY and CDR2 SMNVEV (reference sequence). V lost 6 bases to trimming and J lost 0 bases; unmatched junction nucleotides: 9. The CDR3 is 16 residues long. The CDR3 DNA reads as TGTGCCAGCAGAGCCTGGACAGGCCTCAGCACAGATACGCAGTATTTT. As protein: CASRAWTGLSTDTQYF.

This clone was picked up one time. CDR3 nucleotide sequence: TGTGCCAGCAGCTTCGGACAGGGTTTAAATGAGCAGTTCTTC. Protein product: CASSFGQGLNEQFF. The rearrangement joins TRBV5-5 to TRBJ2-1; 8 bases are a match to TRBD1. There are 14 residues in the CDR3. Per germline, CDR1 SGHKS and CDR2 YYEKEE (reference sequence). V lost 2 bases, J lost 7 bases, and 5 bases stayed unmatched.

The chain couples TRBV18 to TRBJ1-6, with D hard to call. This CDR3 has 15 residues. Germline V CDR1 and CDR2: KGHSH, LQKENI. Trimming shortened V by 2 bases and J by 8 bases, and 13 bases separated the two germline ends. This CDR3 is CASSPSQVPDSPLHF. As DNA, the CDR3 is TGTGCCAGCTCACCATCGCAGGTCCCAGATTCACCCCTCCACTTT.

V and J are TRBV6-5 and TRBJ1-2; D unresolved. The CDR3 runs to 13 residues. Germline V gives CDR1 MNHEY, CDR2 SVGAGI. V lost 5 bases, J lost 0 bases, and 7 bases lay in between. The CDR3 bases are TGTGCCAGCAGTCGACTCTCTAACTATGGCTACACCTTC. Protein product: CASSRLSNYGYTF.

The chain employs TRBV7-6 and TRBJ2-1; 11 bases fit TRBD2. Trimming at V came to 5 bases and at J to 2 bases, leaving 8 bases not matched to a gene. Per the germline V gene, CDR1 is SGHVS and CDR2 is FNYEAQ. CDR3 size: 17 residues. CDR3 loop: CASSPRLAGGTYNEQFF. Written as DNA, the CDR3 is TGTGCCAGCAGCCCGCGGCTAGCGGGGGGTACCTACAATGAGCAGTTCTTC. Together with reference TRBV7-6 and TRBJ2-1, the CDR3 gives the full variable domain: GAGVSQSPRYKVTKRGQDVALRCDPISGHVSLYWYRQALGQGPEFLTYFNYEAQQDKSGLPNDRFSAERPEGSISTLTIQRTEQRDSAMYRCASSPRLAGGTYNEQFFGPGTRLTVL.

The rearrangement links TRBV25-1 to TRBJ1-2; D possibly corresponds to TRBD1 (6 bases). Germline V gene lookup returns CDR1 MGHDK and CDR2 SYGVNS. The V gene lost 4 bases and the J gene lost 8 bases, with 11 bases spanning the gap. This CDR3 comprises 12 residues. CDR3 sequence: CASSGGPGGYTF. CDR3 bases: TGTGCCAGCAGTGGGGGGCCTGGGGGCTACACCTTC.

V usage is TRBV7-2 and J usage is TRBJ1-6; D might be TRBD1 (6 bases). The CDR3 is 15 amino acids. Looked up from germline, CDR1 is SGHTA and CDR2 is FQGNSA. V dropped 2 bases and J dropped 7 bases, with 12 bases sitting between them. The CDR3 nucleotides are TGTGCCAGCAGCTTATATGGGGGCGCGAATTCACCCCTCCACTTT. Translating it yields CASSLYGGANSPLHF. Using reference TRBV7-2 and TRBJ1-6 for the parts outside the CDR3, the full variable domain is GAGVSQSPSNKVTEKGKDVELRCDPISGHTALYWYRQSLGQGLEFLIYFQGNSAPDKSGLPSDRFSAERTGGSVSTLTIQRTQQEDSAVYLCASSLYGGANSPLHFGNGTRLTVT.

The rearrangement uses TRBV6-1 and TRBJ2-5; maybe TRBD2 (6 bases). Germline V gene lookup returns CDR1 MNHNS and CDR2 SASEGT. Trimming cost V 4 bases and J 5 bases, with 11 bases left between them. The CDR3 has 13 amino acids. The CDR3 spells CASSVGLPETQYF. The CDR3 DNA reads TGTGCCAGCAGTGTGGGACTGCCGGAGACCCAGTACTTC.

This clone was counted a few times. The chain combines TRBV6-6 with TRBJ2-1, with TRBD1 matching over 7 bases. Trimming cost V 11 bases and J 1 base; bases outside gene matches: 8. The germline gives CDR1 MNHNY, CDR2 SVGAGI (reference sequence). The CDR3 is 14 amino acids. The CDR3 DNA follows: TGTGCCGTTGCCGACAGGGCGTCCTACAATGAGCAGTTCTTC. It yields the protein CAVADRASYNEQFF.

The J gene is TRBJ2-2, the V gene TRBV10-1, with 7 nucleotides matching TRBD1. Germline lookup yields CDR1 WNHNN and CDR2 SYGVQD (reference sequence). CDR3 length: 15 amino acids. V lost 4 bases, J lost 5 bases, and 7 bases stayed unmatched. CDR3 in amino acids: CASSADRVGTGELFF. The CDR3 DNA follows: TGCGCCAGCAGTGCCGACAGGGTTGGAACCGGGGAGCTGTTTTTT.

The chain recombines TRBV7-9 with TRBJ1-2; D remains ambiguous. V gave up 1 base and J gave up 7 bases, with 7 bases separating them. The CDR3 runs to 12 residues. CDR1 and CDR2 (germline): SEHNR, FQNEAQ (reference sequence). The CDR3 bases are TGTGCCAGCAGCTTAGAGCCGGGTGGCTACACCTTC. This gives the protein CASSLEPGGYTF.

The chain links TRBV11-2 to TRBJ2-2; D is uncertain. Deletions cut 3 bases from V and 1 base from J, with 9 bases between. In germline, CDR1 is SGHAT, CDR2 FQNNGV. The CDR3 runs to 15 residues. The CDR3 loop reads CASSFRQENTGELFF. CDR3 in DNA: TGTGCCAGCAGCTTTCGGCAGGAGAACACCGGGGAGCTGTTTTTT.

The rearrangement uses TRBV6-5 and TRBJ2-7; 7 bases fit TRBD1. CDR3 length: 14 amino acids. Germline V gene sequence: CDR1 MNHEY, CDR2 SVGAGI. The ends lost 6 bases at V and 1 base at J; junction bases unmatched: 6. The CDR3 region has the DNA TGTGCCAGCAGCGGAACAGGGGTTTCCTACGAGCAGTACTTC. Its translation: CASSGTGVSYEQYF.

This chain uses TRBV9 with TRBJ2-2; D unresolved. The CDR3 runs 15 residues. Germline V lookup: CDR1 SGDLS, CDR2 YYNGEE. The V and J ends lost 0 bases and 4 bases respectively, with 10 bases between them. CDR3 nucleotide sequence: TGTGCCAGCAGCGTAGGTATCATGGCCACCGGGGAGCTGTTTTTT. Its translation: CASSVGIMATGELFF.

This clone showed up just once. The genes are TRBV19 and TRBJ2-1, with 7 positions matching TRBD1. CDR1 is LNHDA, CDR2 SQIVND, per germline (reference sequence). The CDR3 runs 14 residues. J gave up 4 bases and V 3 bases, and 3 bases lay outside the gene matches. CDR3 residues: CASSIFRGYNEQFF. The CDR3 coding sequence is TGTGCCAGTAGTATTTTCAGGGGGTACAATGAGCAGTTCTTC.

The chain has TRBV4-3 and TRBJ1-2; 8 nucleotides align to TRBD1. The CDR3 totals 16 residues. Germline CDR1 reads LGHNA; CDR2 reads YSLEER. Trimming cost V 1 base and J 4 bases; bases outside gene matches: 8. The CDR3 protein is CASSQGVQGAGYGYTF. DNA for the CDR3: TGCGCCAGCAGCCAAGGGGTCCAGGGGGCAGGCTATGGCTACACCTTC.

CDR3 protein: CASSQGSLASYEQYF. In DNA form, the CDR3 reads TGTGCCAGCAGCCAAGGAAGCCTAGCTAGCTACGAGCAGTACTTC. J is TRBJ2-7 and V is TRBV4-2; TRBD2 might be the D (5 bases). V shed 1 base and J shed 3 bases, with 13 bases lying between them. The CDR3 runs 15 residues. CDR1 and CDR2 from the germline V gene are LGHNA and YNFKEQ.

CDR3 amino acids: CSVYSYNEQFF. The CDR3 region has the DNA TGCAGCGTGTACAGCTACAATGAGCAGTTCTTC. This sequence joins TRBV29-1 and TRBJ2-1; D remains ambiguous. Trimming left V 6 bases short and J 3 bases short, with 6 bases between. Germline CDR1 SQVTM, CDR2 ANQGSEA. The CDR3 is made up of 11 amino acids.